This entry features one T cell receptor beta chain sequence. The data were obtained in a study of identical twins. This CDR3 spans 14 amino acids. Germline CDR1 DFQATT, CDR2 SNEGSKA (reference sequence). J lost 7 bases, V lost 5 bases, and 7 bases had no gene match. TCRdb re-called the 5' RACE reads with MiXCR, one entry per CDR3 protein. The sample yields around 500,000 distinct CDR3 sequences, approximately 15% seen once. The data also belong to a second study, concerning yellow fever vaccine responses in identical twins.

The sample was CD4+ T cells sorted from blood. This sequence joins TRBV20-1 and TRBJ2-1, with TRBD2 matching 11 bases. This clonotype originated in a young woman in good health. The CDR3 sequence is CSAPVAGGWNEQFF. DNA of the CDR3: TGCAGTGCTCCAGTAGCGGGGGGGTGGAATGAGCAGTTCTTC.